The 17 T cell receptor beta chains in this list originate from one sample, sequenced in a study of T cell responses to AZD1222 COVID-19 vaccine. The assay was immunoSEQ multiplex PCR, and TCRdb's table has in-frame clones only and misses some. Found here are about 160,000 clones, 90% to 95% of them singletons; the top ten hold around 0.98%. Sequences were derived from peripheral blood, sampled 28 days after the second AZD1222 dose. All receptors derive from an adult who received the AZD1222 COVID-19 vaccine.

The chain combines TRBV6-5 with TRBJ1-2; D is uncertain. The length of the CDR3 is 15 residues. CDR1 is MNHEY and CDR2 is SVGAGI in the germline V gene. Trimming shortened V by 3 bases and J by 5 bases, and 16 bases separated the two germline ends. Written as DNA, the CDR3 is TGTGCCAGCAGTTATAGTCCGGAAAACTGGTATGGCTACACCTTC. Its translation: CASSYSPENWYGYTF.

A single count supports this clone. The rearrangement links TRBV30 to TRBJ2-3; D possibly corresponds to TRBD1 (7 bases). V lost 3 bases and J 8 bases, leaving 15 bases between the germline ends. Germline V gives CDR1 GTSNPN, CDR2 SVGIG (reference sequence). The CDR3 is 13 amino acids. CDR3 loop: CAWREGTASTQYF. CDR3 in DNA: TGTGCCTGGAGGGAGGGGACAGCAAGTACGCAGTATTTT.

Only one count was recorded for this clone. J is TRBJ1-2 and V is TRBV12-5, with TRBD1 matching 9 bases. Germline V CDR1 and CDR2: LGHNT, FRNRAP. Losses at the gene ends were 0 bases for V and 5 bases for J; bases not matched to a gene: 7. The CDR3 length is 16 residues. The CDR3 loop is CASGLVAGQGFYGYTF. CDR3 nucleotides: TGTGCTAGTGGTTTGGTAGCAGGACAGGGGTTTTATGGCTACACCTTC.

The CDR3 reads CASSSHDSFYEQYF. DNA for the CDR3: TGTGCCAGCAGCTCACACGACAGTTTCTACGAGCAGTACTTC. This chain uses TRBV7-9 with TRBJ2-7; maybe TRBD1 (5 bases). Germline-derived CDR1 and CDR2 are SEHNR and FQNEAQ (reference sequence). V lost 4 bases to trimming and J lost 3 bases, with 13 bases between them. The CDR3 sequence is 14 residues long.

The rearrangement joins TRBV6-5 to TRBJ1-4, with 8 bases matching TRBD1. This CDR3 has 14 residues. Per germline, CDR1 MNHEY and CDR2 SVGAGI. Trimming removed 8 bases from V and 12 bases from J; junction bases left unmatched: 14. This CDR3 reads CASRTNDRGRELFF. CDR3 DNA sequence: TGTGCCAGCCGAACCAATGACAGGGGTCGAGAACTGTTTTTT.

This clone was found once. The chain combines TRBV28 with TRBJ1-2; 7 positions match TRBD1. Per germline, CDR1 MDHEN and CDR2 SYDVKM. CDR3 length equals 13 residues. V dropped 4 bases and J dropped 4; count of bases not matched to a gene: 3. The CDR3 DNA reads TGTGCCAGCAGTTCCACAGGGGTCTATGGCTACACCTTC. This translates into CASSSTGVYGYTF.

About this clone itself: The same CDR3 also results from other DNA sequences found in this sample. V is TRBV9 and J is TRBJ2-5, with D perhaps being TRBD1 or TRBD2 (6 bases each). The germline gives CDR1 SGDLS, CDR2 YYNGEE. Between the trimmed V and J ends, which lost 2 bases and 4 bases, there was a span of 9 bases. The CDR3 covers 13 residues. CDR3 protein: CASSVGGGETQYF. The CDR3 region has the DNA TGTGCCAGCAGCGTCGGGGGCGGAGAGACCCAGTACTTC.

This clone was picked up one time. V usage is TRBV7-9 and J usage is TRBJ1-3; D gene ambiguous. This CDR3 region has 14 residues. Germline loops: CDR1 SEHNR, CDR2 FQNEAQ (reference sequence). V was shortened by 5 bases and J by 0 bases, with 8 bases between the two germline ends. The CDR3 here is CASSLLSSGNTIYF. The CDR3, as DNA: TGTGCCAGCAGCCTGCTGAGCTCTGGAAACACCATATATTTT.

The chain is built from TRBV5-1 and TRBJ1-1; weak D call: TRBD1 (6 bases). Germline values: CDR1 SGHRS, CDR2 YFSETQ. Deletions cut 3 bases from V and 5 bases from J, with 14 bases between. The CDR3 has 14 residues. The CDR3 region has the DNA TGCGCCAGCAGCTGGGGGCTGGAGGGGACTGAAGCTTTCTTT. Translation gives CASSWGLEGTEAFF.

The chain couples TRBV2 to TRBJ2-6; no firm D call. The germline V gene encodes CDR1 SNHLY and CDR2 FYNNEI. V lost 3 bases and J 0 bases, leaving 9 bases between the germline ends. This CDR3 comprises 16 residues. CDR3 residues: CASSDKRTSGANVLTF. The CDR3 coding sequence is TGTGCCAGCAGTGATAAGAGAACCTCTGGGGCCAACGTCCTGACTTTC.

The chain carries TRBV18 and TRBJ1-5; 7 nucleotides agree with TRBD1. This CDR3 spans 17 amino acids. V lost 4 bases and J lost 1; bases outside the gene matches: 10. Germline V gene sequence: CDR1 KGHSH, CDR2 LQKENI. The CDR3 is CASSQSITGASNQPQHF. The CDR3 DNA is TGTGCCAGCTCACAATCGATCACAGGGGCGAGCAATCAGCCCCAGCATTTT.

The rearrangement joins TRBV20-1 to TRBJ1-3, with a tentative D call TRBD1 (5 bases). Germline values: CDR1 DFQATT, CDR2 SNEGSKA (reference sequence). The CDR3 runs to 15 residues. Between the trimmed V and J ends, which lost 3 bases and 2 bases, there was a span of 14 bases. CDR3 sequence (DNA): TGCAGTGCTAGTGCAGGTGCGGGACCTGGAAACACCATATATTTT. As protein: CSASAGAGPGNTIYF.

V usage is TRBV19 and J usage is TRBJ2-2; a possible D gene is TRBD1 (5 bases). CDR1 and CDR2 from the germline V gene are LNHDA and SQIVND (reference sequence). The CDR3 sequence is 14 residues long. The germline V and J ends were trimmed by 3 bases and 5 bases, with 10 bases remaining between them. Here the CDR3 DNA reads TGTGCCAGTAGTATGGGGCTTGGAACCGGGGAGCTGTTTTTT. Amino acid sequence: CASSMGLGTGELFF.

The genes are TRBV12-5 and TRBJ1-5; D unresolved. Trimming took off 4 bases at V and 0 bases at J, with 7 bases between the two ends. CDR1 LGHNT and CDR2 FRNRAP come from the germline V gene. CDR3 length: 14 amino acids. CDR3 sequence reads: CASGSHDSNQPQHF. The CDR3 bases are TGTGCTAGTGGTTCCCACGATAGCAATCAGCCCCAGCATTTT.

The table lists this clone with a count of one. This chain uses TRBV7-9 with TRBJ2-5; D might be TRBD2 (6 bases). CDR1 is SEHNR and CDR2 is FQNEAQ in the germline V gene (reference sequence). Trimming left V 5 bases short and J 2 bases short, with 9 bases between. The CDR3 sequence is 13 residues long. CDR3 nucleotides: TGTGCCAGCAGCCACGGGGGACAAGAGACCCAGTACTTC. This encodes CASSHGGQETQYF.

The V call is TRBV29-1, the J call TRBJ2-1; D is undetermined. Germline V CDR1 and CDR2: SQVTM, ANQGSEA. CDR3 length equals 10 residues. Between the trimmed V and J ends, which lost 7 bases and 4 bases, there was a span of 5 bases. The CDR3 nucleotides are TGCAGCGCCAGTTACAATGAGCAGTTCTTC. The encoded protein is CSASYNEQFF.

The V and J genes are TRBV7-2 and TRBJ2-7; no firm D call. This CDR3 is built from 16 residues. The germline V and J ends were trimmed by 0 bases and 2 bases, with 14 bases remaining between them. Germline V gives CDR1 SGHTA, CDR2 FQGNSA. The CDR3 DNA reads as TGTGCCAGCAGCTTAGCGCGCGGAGCCTTTACCTACGAGCAGTACTTC. Amino acid sequence: CASSLARGAFTYEQYF.